What follows are 4 T cell receptor beta chains derived from one specimen sequenced in a study of T cell responses to AZD1222 COVID-19 vaccine. Assay: immunoSEQ multiplex PCR; the TCRdb copy retains only in-frame clones and omits some. Among some 54,000 clones, about 85% were seen once, and the ten largest hold 3% to 4.5%. Sequenced here: peripheral blood, sampled on day 0 of AZD1222 vaccination. The receptors shown here come from an adult in good health.

The V and J genes are TRBV6-5 and TRBJ2-3; D is uncertain. Germline V gene sequence: CDR1 MNHEY, CDR2 SVGAGI. The CDR3 extends over 14 amino acids. The V gene lost 4 bases and the J gene lost 1 base, with 9 bases spanning the gap. CDR3 in amino acids: CASSSSLGTDTQYF. The DNA for the CDR3 is TGTGCCAGCAGTTCGTCCCTTGGCACAGATACGCAGTATTTT.

This chain uses TRBV7-6 with TRBJ2-1; 11 bases line up with TRBD2. The V gene end was trimmed by 2 bases and the J gene end by 7 bases; junction bases not matched to a gene: 10. CDR1 is SGHVS and CDR2 is FNYEAQ in the germline V gene. The CDR3 sequence is 17 residues long. CDR3 region: CASSLWPSGGYGNEQFF. CDR3 bases: TGTGCCAGCAGCTTATGGCCTAGCGGGGGGTATGGGAATGAGCAGTTCTTC.

This chain links TRBV19 with TRBJ2-3; the match to TRBD1 covers 9 bases. Germline loops: CDR1 LNHDA, CDR2 SQIVND (reference sequence). This CDR3 is built from 14 residues. The V and J ends lost 8 bases and 4 bases, in that order; junction bases with no gene match: 7. CDR3: CASHDRGSSDTQYF. The DNA for the CDR3 is TGTGCCAGTCACGACAGGGGGAGTTCAGATACGCAGTATTTT.

This sequence joins TRBV15 and TRBJ1-4; no reliable D call. Trimming cost V 4 bases and J 4 bases, with 16 bases left between them. Germline V CDR1 and CDR2: LNHNV, YYDKDF (reference sequence). The CDR3 runs to 16 residues. The CDR3 is CATSTPSGLRNEKLFF. Here the CDR3 DNA reads TGTGCCACCAGCACCCCGAGCGGACTCCGTAATGAAAAACTGTTTTTT.